The entry below gives a single T cell receptor beta chain sequence along with its context. Its antigen has not been determined. Reads for this sample came from an Illumina HiSeq 2000. TCR beta cDNA libraries were prepared using 5'RACE template switching, which introduced a universal primer site and unique molecular identifiers. Priming for cDNA synthesis came from the TCR beta constant segment, and two successive PCR amplification steps followed. In the paper's pipeline: Reads were demultiplexed and grouped by UMI with MIGEC, and clonotypes were assembled and quantified with MiTCR. Only TCR cDNA sequences supported by at least two reads were kept to exclude erroneous sequences. The tcR package was used for downstream repertoire analysis, and clonotypes were matched across fractions by CDR3 nucleotide sequence plus V segment. VDJmatch was used to annotate antigen specificity against VDJdb, with one amino acid substitution in CDR3 allowed. TCRdb reprocessed the reads and lists each CDR3 protein sequence as a single entry, with no DNA. For this entry, the V and J calls and clone size follow TCRdb and not the study's own pipeline. For this sample, the table gives around 470,000 distinct CDR3 sequences. The ten largest clones add up to approximately 1.4% of the sample.

This sample was taken from a study of T cells expressing NK-cell markers (TCRdb year 2020). About the investigation overall: Fewer than ten donors provided sorted CD3+CD56+NKG2C+, CD3+CD56+NKG2C- and CD3+CD56-NKG2C+ T-cell subsets, whose TCR beta-chain repertoires were profiled. Of the eight sequenced donors, seven were found to be HCMV-seropositive and one was found to be HCMV-seronegative. The eight sequenced donors were randomly selected healthy volunteers, three men and five women. The libraries were sequenced on Illumina HiSeq 2000/2500, MiSeq or NextSeq, producing 2 x 150 bp reads. General conclusions and limits of the study: Those dominant clonotypes were again the most abundant among CD3+CD56-NKG2C+ cells in a handful of donors, at about 28.3-65%. Whether the expanded NKG2C-expressing T cell clones were specific for HCMV antigens was left unclear. In more than five donors, the dominant CD3+CD56+NKG2C+ clonotypes ranked among the top 10 CD8+ clonotypes, making up about 1.0-7.5% of CD8+ T cells.

The CDR3 spans 14 residues, from the cysteine through the phenylalanine. The coding DNA is unavailable. As encoded in the germline V gene, CDR1 is MGHRA while CDR2 is YSYEKL. HCMV serostatus was determined by detecting HCMV-specific IgG in serum with a commercial ELISA kit. Peripheral blood mononuclear cells were isolated from blood by Ficoll density gradient centrifugation. The sequence is built from TRBV4-1 and TRBJ2-5; with no DNA, the TCRdb D assignment of TRBD2 cannot be verified. The clonotype comes from a woman between 50 and 59 years old in good health. Donor details come from another sample of the same person, matched by shared clones. The sequencing input was blood T cells: a sorted CD56 or NKG2C T cell subset, CD4+ or CD8+ T cells, or bulk PBMC T cells (not recorded which). Here the CDR3 is given as CASSLSGLQETQYF.